This T cell receptor beta chain was observed in a study of cytomegalovirus exposure and HLA in healthy donors. Overall study results and limits: Later analysis placed DRB1 highest and HLA-C lowest in TCR association rates, which differed by HLA locus. Later on, a genetic analysis was performed. It linked a missense variant in DCLRE1C with V- and J-gene trimming of TCR beta. There was a cluster of highly shared sequence variants that was likely a sequencing artifact.

60 Vbeta and 13 Jbeta primers were used in PCR. Generated by immunoSEQ multiplex PCR, the TCRdb table keeps only in-frame clones and is missing some. Of about 90,000 clones in the sample, approximately 88% are singletons; the top ten hold under 2.5%. The CDR3 is 16 amino acids. Unmatched junction bases numbered 12, after V lost 5 bases and J lost 5 bases. Germline CDR1 and CDR2: SEHNR and FQNEAQ (reference sequence). On this clone itself: As yet, its antigen is unknown.

V usage is TRBV7-9 and J usage is TRBJ2-5; 9 positions agree with TRBD2. The TCR originated in a man aged 18 to 35 in good health and CMV-seronegative. Material for sequencing was PBMCs. The CDR3 nucleotides read TGTGCCAGCAGCGGAGCTAGCGGGGCAATGCGGGAGACCCAGTACTTC. Translating gives CASSGASGAMRETQYF.